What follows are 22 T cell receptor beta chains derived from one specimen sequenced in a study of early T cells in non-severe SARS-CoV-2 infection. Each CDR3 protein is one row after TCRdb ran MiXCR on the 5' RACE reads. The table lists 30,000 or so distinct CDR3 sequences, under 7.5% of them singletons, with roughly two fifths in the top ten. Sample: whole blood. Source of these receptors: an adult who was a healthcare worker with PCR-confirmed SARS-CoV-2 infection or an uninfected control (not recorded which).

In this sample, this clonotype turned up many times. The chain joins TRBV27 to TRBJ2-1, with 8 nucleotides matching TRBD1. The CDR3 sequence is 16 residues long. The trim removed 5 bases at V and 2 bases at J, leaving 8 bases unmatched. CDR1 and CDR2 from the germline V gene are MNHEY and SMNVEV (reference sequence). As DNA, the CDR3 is TGTGCCAGCAGTCCCCTGAGACAGGGGACCTACAATGAGCAGTTCTTC. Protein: CASSPLRQGTYNEQFF.

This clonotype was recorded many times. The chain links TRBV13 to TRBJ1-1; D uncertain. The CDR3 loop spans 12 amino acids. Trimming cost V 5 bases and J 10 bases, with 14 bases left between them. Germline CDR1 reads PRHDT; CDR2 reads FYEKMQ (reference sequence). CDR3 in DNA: TGTGCCAGCAGCGACCGGCAATCGGGAGCTTTCTTT. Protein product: CASSDRQSGAFF. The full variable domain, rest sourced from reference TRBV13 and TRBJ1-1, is AAGVIQSPRHLIKEKRETATLKCYPIPRHDTVYWYQQGPGQDPQFLISFYEKMQSDKGSIPDRFSAQQFSDYHSELNMSSLELGDSALYFCASSDRQSGAFFGQGTRLTVV.

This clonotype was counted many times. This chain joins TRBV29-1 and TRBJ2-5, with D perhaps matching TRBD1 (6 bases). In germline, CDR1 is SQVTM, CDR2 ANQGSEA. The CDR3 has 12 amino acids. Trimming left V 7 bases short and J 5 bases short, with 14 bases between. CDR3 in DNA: TGCAGCGCACAGGGTATAGGCGAGACCCAGTACTTC. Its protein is CSAQGIGETQYF.

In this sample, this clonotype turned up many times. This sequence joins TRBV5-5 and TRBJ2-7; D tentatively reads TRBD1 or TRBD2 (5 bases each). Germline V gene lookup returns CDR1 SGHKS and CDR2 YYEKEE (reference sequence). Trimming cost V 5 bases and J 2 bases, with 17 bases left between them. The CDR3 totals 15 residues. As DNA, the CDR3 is TGTGCCAGCAGACTTGGACTTAGGGACCCCTACGAGCAGTACTTC. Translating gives CASRLGLRDPYEQYF.

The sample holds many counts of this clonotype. The CDR3 reads CASSRPGSPSYEQYF. The CDR3 bases are TGTGCCAGCTCACGTCCAGGGTCCCCCTCCTACGAGCAGTACTTC. The chain couples TRBV10-3 to TRBJ2-7, with D possibly matching TRBD1 (5 bases). CDR3 length: 15 amino acids. The germline gives CDR1 ENHRY, CDR2 SYGVKD. The V gene lost 10 bases and the J gene lost 0 bases, with 19 bases spanning the gap.

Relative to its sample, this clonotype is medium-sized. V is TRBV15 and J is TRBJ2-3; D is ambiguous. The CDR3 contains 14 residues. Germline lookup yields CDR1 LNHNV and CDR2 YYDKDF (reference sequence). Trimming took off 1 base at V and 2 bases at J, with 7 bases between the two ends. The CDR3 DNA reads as TGTGCCACCAGCAGAGGTCTATACACAGATACGCAGTATTTT. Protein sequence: CATSRGLYTDTQYF. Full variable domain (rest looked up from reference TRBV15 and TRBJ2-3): DAMVIQNPRYQVTQFGKPVTLSCSQTLNHNVMYWYQQKSSQAPKLLFHYYDKDFNNEADTPDNFQSRRPNTSFCFLDIRSPGLGDTAMYLCATSRGLYTDTQYFGPGTRLTVL.

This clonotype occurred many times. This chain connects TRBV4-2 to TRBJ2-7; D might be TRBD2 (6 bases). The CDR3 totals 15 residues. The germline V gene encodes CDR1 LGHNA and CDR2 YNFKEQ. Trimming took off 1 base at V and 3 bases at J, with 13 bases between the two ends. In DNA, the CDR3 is TGTGCCAGCAGCCAAGGACTGACGGGGGACTACGAGCAGTACTTC. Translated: CASSQGLTGDYEQYF.

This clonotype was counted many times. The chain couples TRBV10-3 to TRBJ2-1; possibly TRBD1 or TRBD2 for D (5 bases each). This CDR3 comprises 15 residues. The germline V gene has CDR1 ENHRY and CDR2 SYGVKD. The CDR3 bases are TGTGCGACAGTGGCAGCGGACGTTGTCTACAATGAGCAGTTCTTC. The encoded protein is CATVAADVVYNEQFF.

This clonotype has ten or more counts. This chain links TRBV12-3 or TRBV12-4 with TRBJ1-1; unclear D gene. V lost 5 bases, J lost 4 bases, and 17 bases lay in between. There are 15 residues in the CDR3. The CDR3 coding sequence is TGTGCCAGCAGTGCACATGACTGGGAGGGCACTGAAGCTTTCTTT. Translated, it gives CASSAHDWEGTEAFF.

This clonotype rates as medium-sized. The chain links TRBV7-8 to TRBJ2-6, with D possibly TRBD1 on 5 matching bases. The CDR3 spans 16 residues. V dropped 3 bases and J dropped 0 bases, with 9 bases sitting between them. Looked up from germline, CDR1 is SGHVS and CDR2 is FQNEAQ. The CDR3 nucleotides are TGTGCCAGCAGCTTCATAGGGGCCTCTGGGGCCAACGTCCTGACTTTC. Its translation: CASSFIGASGANVLTF.

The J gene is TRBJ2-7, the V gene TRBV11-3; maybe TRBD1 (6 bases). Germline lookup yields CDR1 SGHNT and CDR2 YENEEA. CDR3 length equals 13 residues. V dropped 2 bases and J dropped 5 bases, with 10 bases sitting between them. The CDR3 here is CASSLTRGNEQYF. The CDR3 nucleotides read TGTGCCAGCAGCTTAACCAGGGGAAACGAGCAGTACTTC.

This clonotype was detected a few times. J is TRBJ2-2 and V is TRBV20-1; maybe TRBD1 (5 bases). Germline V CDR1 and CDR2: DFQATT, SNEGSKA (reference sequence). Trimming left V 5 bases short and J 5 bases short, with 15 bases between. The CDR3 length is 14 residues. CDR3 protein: CSAVGVLGTGELFF. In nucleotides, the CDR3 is TGCAGTGCTGTAGGGGTATTGGGGACCGGGGAGCTGTTTTTT.

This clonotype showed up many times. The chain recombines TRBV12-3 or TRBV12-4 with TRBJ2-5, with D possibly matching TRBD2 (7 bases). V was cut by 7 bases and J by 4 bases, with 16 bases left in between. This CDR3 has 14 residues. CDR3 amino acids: CASTIFRGAETQYF. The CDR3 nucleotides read TGTGCCAGCACCATCTTTCGGGGGGCAGAGACCCAGTACTTC.

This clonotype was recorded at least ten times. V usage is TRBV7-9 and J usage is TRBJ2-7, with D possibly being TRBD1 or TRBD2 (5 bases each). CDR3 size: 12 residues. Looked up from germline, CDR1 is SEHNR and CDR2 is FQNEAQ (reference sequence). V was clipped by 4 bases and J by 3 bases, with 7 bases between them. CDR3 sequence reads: CASSWDGYEQYF. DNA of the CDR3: TGTGCCAGCAGCTGGGACGGCTACGAGCAGTACTTC.

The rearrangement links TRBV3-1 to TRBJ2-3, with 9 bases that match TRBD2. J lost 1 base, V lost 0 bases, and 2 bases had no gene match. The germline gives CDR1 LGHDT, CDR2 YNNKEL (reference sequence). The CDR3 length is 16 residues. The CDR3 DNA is TGTGCCAGCAGCCAAGACAGACTAGCGGGCACAGATACGCAGTATTTT. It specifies CASSQDRLAGTDTQYF.

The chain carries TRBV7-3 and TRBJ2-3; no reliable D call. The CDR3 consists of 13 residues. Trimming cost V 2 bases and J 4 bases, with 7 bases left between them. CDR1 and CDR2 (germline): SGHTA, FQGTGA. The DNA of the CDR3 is TGTGCCAGCAGCTTAGTTGCAGCAGATACGCAGTATTTT. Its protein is CASSLVAADTQYF.

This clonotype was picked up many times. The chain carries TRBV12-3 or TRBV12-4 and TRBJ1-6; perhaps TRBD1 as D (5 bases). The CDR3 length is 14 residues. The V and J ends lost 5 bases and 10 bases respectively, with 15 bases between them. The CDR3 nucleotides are TGTGCCAGCAGTCTGCTGGGGGGTTGGTCACCCCTCCACTTT. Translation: CASSLLGGWSPLHF.

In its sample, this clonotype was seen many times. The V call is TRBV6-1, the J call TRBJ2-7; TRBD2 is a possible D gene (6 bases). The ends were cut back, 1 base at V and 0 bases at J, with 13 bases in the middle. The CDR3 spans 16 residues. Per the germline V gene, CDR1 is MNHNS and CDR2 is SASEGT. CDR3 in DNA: TGTGCCAGCAGTGAAGTGGAGGGGCTGAGCTCCTACGAGCAGTACTTC. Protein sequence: CASSEVEGLSSYEQYF.

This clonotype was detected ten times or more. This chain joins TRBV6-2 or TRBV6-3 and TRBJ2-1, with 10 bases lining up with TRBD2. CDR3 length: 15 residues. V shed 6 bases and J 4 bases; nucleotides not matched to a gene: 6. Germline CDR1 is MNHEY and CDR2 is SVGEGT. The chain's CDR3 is CASSSAGGQYNEQFF. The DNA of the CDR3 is TGTGCCAGCAGCTCAGCGGGGGGGCAATACAATGAGCAGTTCTTC.

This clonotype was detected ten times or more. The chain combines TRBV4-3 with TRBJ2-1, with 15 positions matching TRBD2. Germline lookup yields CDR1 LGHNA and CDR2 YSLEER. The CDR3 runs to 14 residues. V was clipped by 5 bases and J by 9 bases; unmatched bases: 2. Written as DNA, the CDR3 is TGCGCCAGCAGCTGGACTAGCGGGGGGGTTGAGCAGTTCTTC. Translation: CASSWTSGGVEQFF.

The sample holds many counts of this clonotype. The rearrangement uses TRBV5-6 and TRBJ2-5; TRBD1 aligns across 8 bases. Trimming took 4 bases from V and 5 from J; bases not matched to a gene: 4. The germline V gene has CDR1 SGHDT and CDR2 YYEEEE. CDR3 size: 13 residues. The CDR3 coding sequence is TGTGCCAGCAGCCCCAGGGACAGGGAGACCCAGTACTTC. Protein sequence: CASSPRDRETQYF.

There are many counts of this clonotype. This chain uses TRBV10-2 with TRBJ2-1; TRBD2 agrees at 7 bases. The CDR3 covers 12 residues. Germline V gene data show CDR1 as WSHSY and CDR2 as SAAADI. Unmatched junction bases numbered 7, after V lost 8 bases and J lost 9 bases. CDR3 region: CASGGGYSEQFF. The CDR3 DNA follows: TGCGCCAGCGGGGGGGGGTATAGTGAGCAGTTCTTC.